Below, one T cell receptor (beta chain) is given with its context. This sample is drawn from a study of blood T cell repertoires in COVID-19. For the study at large: Sample material is recorded as cDNA or gDNA derived from T cells, B-cell-depleted T cells, or PBMCs.

The method was immunoSEQ multiplex PCR; TCRdb's version includes in-frame clones alone and lacks a portion of them. The sample lists 120,000 to 150,000 clones; roughly 84% were seen once. With 1 base clipped from V and 5 bases from J, the junction kept 4 bases outside the gene matches. The length of the CDR3 is 15 residues. CDR1 and CDR2 from the germline V gene are SEHNR and FQNEAQ (reference sequence). Sequencing was done on a sample of peripheral blood. This clonotype originated in a human donor with acute or convalescent COVID-19. The donor label of this sample is uncertain. The gene calls are TRBV7-9 and TRBJ2-5; 10 bases are shared with TRBD1. DNA of the CDR3: TGTGCCAGCAGCTTAGGACAGGGGGCTTGGGAGACCCAGTACTTC. It is translated as CASSLGQGAWETQYF.